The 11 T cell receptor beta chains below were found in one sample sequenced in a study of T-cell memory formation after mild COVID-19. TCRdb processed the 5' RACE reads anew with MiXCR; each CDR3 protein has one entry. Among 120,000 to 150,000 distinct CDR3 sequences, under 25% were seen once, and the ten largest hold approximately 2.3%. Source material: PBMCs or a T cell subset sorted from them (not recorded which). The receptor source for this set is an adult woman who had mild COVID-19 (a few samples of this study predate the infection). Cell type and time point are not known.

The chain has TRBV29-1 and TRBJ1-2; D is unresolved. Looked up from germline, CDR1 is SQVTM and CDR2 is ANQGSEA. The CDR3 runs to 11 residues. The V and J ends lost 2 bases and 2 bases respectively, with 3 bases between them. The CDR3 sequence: CSVERNYGYTF. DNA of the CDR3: TGCAGCGTTGAACGGAACTATGGCTACACCTTC. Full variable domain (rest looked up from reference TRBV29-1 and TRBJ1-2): SAVISQKPSRDICQRGTSLTIQCQVDSQVTMMFWYRQQPGQSLTLIATANQGSEATYESGFVIDKFPISRPNLTFSTLTVSNMSPEDSSIYLCSVERNYGYTFGSGTRLTVV.

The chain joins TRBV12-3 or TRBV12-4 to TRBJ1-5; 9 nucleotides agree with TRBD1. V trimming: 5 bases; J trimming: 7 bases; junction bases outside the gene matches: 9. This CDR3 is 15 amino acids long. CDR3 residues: CASSEQGARRQPQHF. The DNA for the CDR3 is TGTGCCAGCAGTGAACAGGGGGCGCGTAGACAGCCCCAGCATTTT.

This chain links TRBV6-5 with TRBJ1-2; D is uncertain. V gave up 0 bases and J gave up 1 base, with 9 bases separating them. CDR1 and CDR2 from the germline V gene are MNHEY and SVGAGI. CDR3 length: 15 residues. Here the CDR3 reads CASSYSRGNNYGYTF. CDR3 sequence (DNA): TGTGCCAGCAGTTACTCCCGGGGTAATAACTATGGCTACACCTTC.

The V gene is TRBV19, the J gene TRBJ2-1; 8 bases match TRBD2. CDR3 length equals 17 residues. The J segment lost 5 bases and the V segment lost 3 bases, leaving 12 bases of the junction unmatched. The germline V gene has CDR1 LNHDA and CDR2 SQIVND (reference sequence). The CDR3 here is CASSIMGRLAGDNEQFF. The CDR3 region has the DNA TGTGCCAGTAGTATTATGGGGAGGCTAGCGGGTGACAATGAGCAGTTCTTC. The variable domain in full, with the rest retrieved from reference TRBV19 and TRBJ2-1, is DGGITQSPKYLFRKEGQNVTLSCEQNLNHDAMYWYRQDPGQGLRLIYYSQIVNDFQKGDIAEGYSVSREKKESFPLTVTSAQKNPTAFYLCASSIMGRLAGDNEQFFGPGTRLTVL.

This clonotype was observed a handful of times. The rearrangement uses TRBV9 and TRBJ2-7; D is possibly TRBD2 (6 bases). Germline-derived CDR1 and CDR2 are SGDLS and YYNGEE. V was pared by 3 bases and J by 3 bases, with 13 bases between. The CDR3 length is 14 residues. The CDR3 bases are TGTGCCAGCAGCGCCAGGGTCGGGAGCTACGAGCAGTACTTC. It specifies CASSARVGSYEQYF.

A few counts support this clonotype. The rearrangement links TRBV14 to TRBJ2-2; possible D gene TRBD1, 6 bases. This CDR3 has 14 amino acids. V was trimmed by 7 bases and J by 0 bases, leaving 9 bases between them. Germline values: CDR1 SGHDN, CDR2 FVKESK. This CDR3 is CASNEGANTGELFF. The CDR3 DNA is TGTGCCAGCAATGAGGGGGCGAACACCGGGGAGCTGTTTTTT. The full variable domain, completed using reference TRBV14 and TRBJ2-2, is EAGVTQFPSHSVIEKGQTVTLRCDPISGHDNLYWYRRVMGKEIKFLLHFVKESKQDESGMPNNRFLAERTGGTYSTLKVQPAELEDSGVYFCASNEGANTGELFFGEGSRLTVL.

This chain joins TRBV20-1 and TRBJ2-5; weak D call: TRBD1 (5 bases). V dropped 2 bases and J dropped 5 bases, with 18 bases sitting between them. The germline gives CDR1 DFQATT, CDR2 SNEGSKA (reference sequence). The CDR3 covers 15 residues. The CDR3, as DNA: TGCAGTGCTAGAATTTGGCGTGGGGCAAGGGAGACCCAGTACTTC. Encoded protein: CSARIWRGARETQYF.

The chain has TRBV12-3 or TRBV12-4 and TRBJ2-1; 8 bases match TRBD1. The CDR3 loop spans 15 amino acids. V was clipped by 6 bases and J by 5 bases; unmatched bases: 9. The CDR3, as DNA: TGTGCCAGCAGAGTGACCGGGACAGGCAACAATGAGCAGTTCTTC. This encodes CASRVTGTGNNEQFF.

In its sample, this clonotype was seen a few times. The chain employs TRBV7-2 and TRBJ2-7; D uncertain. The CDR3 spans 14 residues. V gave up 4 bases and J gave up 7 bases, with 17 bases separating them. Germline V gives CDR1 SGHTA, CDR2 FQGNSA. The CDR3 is CASSSRRGFMEQYF. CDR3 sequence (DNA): TGTGCCAGCAGCTCTAGGAGAGGATTCATGGAGCAGTACTTC.

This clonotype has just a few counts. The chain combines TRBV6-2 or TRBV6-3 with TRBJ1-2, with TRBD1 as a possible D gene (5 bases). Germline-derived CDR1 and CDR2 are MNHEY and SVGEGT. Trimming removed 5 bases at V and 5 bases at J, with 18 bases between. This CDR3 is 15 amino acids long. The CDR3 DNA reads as TGTGCCAGCAGTCCCGCCGGGACGGGTATTTATGGCTACACCTTC. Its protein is CASSPAGTGIYGYTF.

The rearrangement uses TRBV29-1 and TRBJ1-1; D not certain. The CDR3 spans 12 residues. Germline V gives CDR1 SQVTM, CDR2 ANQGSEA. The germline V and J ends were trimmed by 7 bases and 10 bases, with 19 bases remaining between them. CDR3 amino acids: CSGGPAAEGAFF. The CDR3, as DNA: TGCAGCGGTGGGCCAGCCGCGGAGGGAGCTTTCTTT.